What follows describes a single TCR beta chain. Its cognate antigen is unknown. The data belong to a study of T cells expressing NK-cell markers. About the research overall: In the group of eight sequenced donors, seven were HCMV-seropositive and one was seronegative. Points from the study as a whole: Researchers report these clonotypes also headed the CD3+CD56-NKG2C+ fraction in a few donors.

Reanalyzing the 5' RACE reads, TCRdb keeps one entry per CDR3 protein, without DNA. The table lists about 150,000 distinct CDR3 sequences. The sequenced material came from blood T cells: a sorted CD56 or NKG2C T cell subset, CD4+ or CD8+ T cells, or bulk PBMC T cells (not recorded which). The receptor was derived from a man younger than 35 in good health.

The CDR3 spells CASSPGHPEGLFF. The chain joins TRBV6-2 or TRBV6-3 to TRBJ1-4; TCRdb outputs TRBD1, but without DNA this stays unchecked. The CDR3 loop spans 13 amino acids. CDR1 is MNHEY, CDR2 SVGEGT, per germline.